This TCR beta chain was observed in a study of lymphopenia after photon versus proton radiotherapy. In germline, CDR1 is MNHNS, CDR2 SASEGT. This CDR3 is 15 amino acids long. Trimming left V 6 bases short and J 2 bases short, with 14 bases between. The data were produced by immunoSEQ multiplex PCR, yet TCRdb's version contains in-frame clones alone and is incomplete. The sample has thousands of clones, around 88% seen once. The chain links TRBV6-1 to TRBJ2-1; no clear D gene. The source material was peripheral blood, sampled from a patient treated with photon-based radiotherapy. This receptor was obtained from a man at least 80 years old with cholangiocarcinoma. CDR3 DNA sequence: TGTGCCAGCAGCCTGACAAGGTATCCCTACAATGAGCAGTTCTTC. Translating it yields CASSLTRYPYNEQFF.